The table lists the clone carrying this T cell receptor (beta chain) with a count of one. Antigen specificity is unknown. All donors were Caucasian adults living in Nashville, Tennessee. It was tens of millions of PBMCs that unsorted samples used for genomic DNA. From germline, CDR1 is SGHRS and CDR2 YFSETQ. The CDR3 covers 13 residues. V lost 4 bases to trimming and J lost 4 bases, with 12 bases between them. Data came from immunoSEQ multiplex PCR; TCRdb stores just in-frame clones and leaves some out. The sample has hundreds of thousands of clones; roughly three quarters are singletons. These data belong to a study of shared clonotypes between healthy human individuals. The study's findings and limits: Sequencing depth was predicted to influence how clonotypes are shared among donors.

This chain links TRBV5-1 with TRBJ2-7, with a weak D call TRBD2 (5 bases). The source is a woman aged 40 to 50 in good health. Some clones in this sample may be carry-over from other donors' samples. Sequencing input: PBMCs. CDR3 amino acids: CASSPRTGYEQYF. DNA for the CDR3: TGCGCCAGCAGCCCCAGGACGGGGTACGAGCAGTACTTC.